One and the same sample provided the 10 T cell receptor beta chains below, sequenced in a study of blood T cell repertoires in COVID-19. Sequencing used immunoSEQ multiplex PCR; TCRdb keeps in-frame clones, though not all of them. The data contain approximately 100,000 clones, approximately 85% of them singletons. Sequences were obtained from peripheral blood. The receptors stem from a woman aged 55-69 years with acute or convalescent COVID-19.

DNA for the CDR3: TGTGCCAGCAGCGGGACTAGCGGGCGGGATGAGCAGTTCTTC. The encoded protein is CASSGTSGRDEQFF. The V gene is TRBV9, the J gene TRBJ2-1; 11 bases fit TRBD2. Germline CDR1 and CDR2: SGDLS and YYNGEE. With 3 bases clipped from V and 8 bases from J, the junction kept 4 bases outside the gene matches. There are 14 residues in the CDR3. Variable domain in full (rest from reference TRBV9 and TRBJ2-1): DSGVTQTPKHLITATGQRVTLRCSPRSGDLSVYWYQQSLDQGLQFLIQYYNGEERAKGNILERFSAQQFPDLHSELNLSSLELGDSALYFCASSGTSGRDEQFFGPGTRLTVL.

This clone showed up just a few times. The chain couples TRBV13 to TRBJ1-2, with TRBD1 as a possible D gene (5 bases). Per germline, CDR1 PRHDT and CDR2 FYEKMQ (reference sequence). This CDR3 spans 13 amino acids. V lost 3 bases and J lost 8, with 13 bases in between. CDR3 sequence (DNA): TGTGCCAGCAGCTTCGGACAAAGGGGAGGCTACACCTTC. It codes for CASSFGQRGGYTF.

This rearrangement joins TRBV7-2 to TRBJ2-7; 11 nucleotides match TRBD2. This CDR3 is built from 14 residues. V shed 5 bases, J shed 3 bases, and the junction held 3 bases outside the gene matches. Germline loops: CDR1 SGHTA, CDR2 FQGNSA. Written as DNA, the CDR3 is TGTGCCAGCAGCCCGGGACTAGCGGTCTACGAGCAGTACGTC. As protein: CASSPGLAVYEQYV.

The chain is built from TRBV7-3 and TRBJ2-3, with 9 bases matching TRBD1. V lost 4 bases to trimming and J lost 0 bases; unmatched junction nucleotides: 11. The CDR3 runs to 18 residues. Germline values: CDR1 SGHTA, CDR2 FQGTGA. The DNA for the CDR3 is TGTGCCAGCAGCTCCGGCCGCCGGGACAGGGAAAGCACAGATACGCAGTATTTT. Translation: CASSSGRRDRESTDTQYF.

J is TRBJ2-3 and V is TRBV5-1; no clear D gene. Trimming removed 4 bases at V and 6 bases at J, with 12 bases between. CDR3 length: 13 amino acids. The germline V gene has CDR1 SGHRS and CDR2 YFSETQ. The CDR3 nucleotides read TGCGCCAGCAGCGAGGAGCCCCACGATACGCAGTATTTT. Its protein product is CASSEEPHDTQYF.

V is TRBV5-6 and J is TRBJ2-5; D perhaps matches TRBD1 (6 bases). V was cut by 1 base and J by 4 bases, with 8 bases left in between. Germline V gene sequence: CDR1 SGHDT, CDR2 YYEEEE. CDR3 size: 13 residues. The CDR3 protein is CASSLFRGETQYF. The CDR3 nucleotides read TGTGCCAGCAGCTTGTTCAGGGGAGAGACCCAGTACTTC. The full variable domain, completed using reference TRBV5-6 and TRBJ2-5, is DAGVTQSPTHLIKTRGQQVTLRCSPKSGHDTVSWYQQALGQGPQFIFQYYEEEERQRGNFPDRFSGHQFPNYSSELNVNALLLGDSALYLCASSLFRGETQYFGPGTRLLVL.

The chain joins TRBV19 to TRBJ2-2; a possible D gene is TRBD2 (6 bases). The CDR3 spans 18 residues. V lost 3 bases and J lost 5, with 22 bases in between. Germline CDR1 and CDR2: LNHDA and SQIVND (reference sequence). The DNA for the CDR3 is TGTGCCAGTAGTATTGAAGGCCCCCCGGGCGGAGGGACCGGGGAGCTGTTTTTT. Encoded protein: CASSIEGPPGGGTGELFF.

V and J are TRBV6-5 and TRBJ2-7, with 9 bases that match TRBD1. Germline-derived CDR1 and CDR2 are MNHEY and SVGAGI. CDR3 length equals 14 residues. With 6 bases clipped from V and 3 bases from J, the junction kept 6 bases outside the gene matches. CDR3 DNA sequence: TGTGCCAGCAGCCGTACGGGACAGGGCTACGAGCAGTACGTC. It specifies CASSRTGQGYEQYV.

The rearrangement uses TRBV3-1 (or the pseudogene TRBV3-2) and TRBJ1-2, with TRBD1 matching 7 bases. Trimming took 5 bases from V and 12 from J; bases not matched to a gene: 6. The CDR3 has 11 residues. Per the germline V gene, CDR1 is LGHDT and CDR2 is YNNKEL (reference sequence). As DNA, the CDR3 is TGTGCCAGCAGCGCAGGGGGAAGAGACACCTTC. Its protein is CASSAGGRDTF.

The chain is built from TRBV2 and TRBJ1-6; D is unclear. CDR3 length equals 15 residues. Germline V gene lookup returns CDR1 SNHLY and CDR2 FYNNEI. With 2 bases removed from V and 9 bases from J, the gap between germline ends came to 14 bases. As DNA, the CDR3 is TGTGCCAGCAGTGAAACCCACGGAGAAAGTTCACCCCTCCACTTT. Translated: CASSETHGESSPLHF. The entire variable domain, with the rest obtained from reference TRBV2 and TRBJ1-6, is as follows: EPEVTQTPSHQVTQMGQEVILRCVPISNHLYFYWYRQILGQKVEFLVSFYNNEISEKSEIFDDQFSVERPDGSNFTLKIRSTKLEDSAMYFCASSETHGESSPLHFGNGTRLTVT.